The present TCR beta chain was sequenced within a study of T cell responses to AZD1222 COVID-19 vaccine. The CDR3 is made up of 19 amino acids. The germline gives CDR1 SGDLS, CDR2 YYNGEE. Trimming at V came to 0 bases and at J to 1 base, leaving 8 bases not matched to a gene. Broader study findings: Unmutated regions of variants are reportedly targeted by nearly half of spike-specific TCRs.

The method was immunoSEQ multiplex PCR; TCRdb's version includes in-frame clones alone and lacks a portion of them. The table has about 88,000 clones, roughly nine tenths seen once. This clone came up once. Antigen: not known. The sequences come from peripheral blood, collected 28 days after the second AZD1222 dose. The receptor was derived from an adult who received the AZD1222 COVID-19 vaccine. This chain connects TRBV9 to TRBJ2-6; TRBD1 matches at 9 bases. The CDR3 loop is CASSVGSGTGMSGANVLTF. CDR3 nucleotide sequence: TGTGCCAGCAGCGTAGGATCCGGGACAGGGATGTCTGGGGCCAACGTCCTGACTTTC.